This T cell receptor beta chain is drawn from a study of T cells in Graves' hyperthyroidism and ophthalmopathy. What was amplified from RNA transcripts were TCR beta CDR3 regions. The HTBI primer set was used in a first-round RT-PCR of the TCR CDR3. A single record per CDR3 protein comes from TCRdb applying MiXCR to the multiplex PCR reads. The profile covers approximately 560,000 distinct CDR3 sequences, with just over 45% appearing a single time and 8.2% taken by the ten largest. A single count supports this clonotype. The antigen is not known. With 3 bases clipped from V and 5 bases from J, the junction kept 11 bases outside the gene matches. The germline CDR1 and CDR2 sequences are SGHTA and FQGNSA. The CDR3 is 16 amino acids. Study-wide points: Through a model of 13 V-J features, ophthalmopathy was separated from stable hyperthyroidism.

The receptor was isolated from a woman in her late teens or twenties with Graves' hyperthyroidism. The V and J genes are TRBV7-2 and TRBJ2-5; 8 bases match TRBD1. The specimen sequenced was peripheral blood or thyroid tissue (not recorded which). CDR3 nucleotides: TGTGCCAGCAGCTTGGACCCAGGGGGCGGTGGGGAGACCCAGTACTTC. It is translated as CASSLDPGGGGETQYF. Complete variable domain (other parts from reference TRBV7-2 and TRBJ2-5): GAGVSQSPSNKVTEKGKDVELRCDPISGHTALYWYRQSLGQGLEFLIYFQGNSAPDKSGLPSDRFSAERTGGSVSTLTIQRTQQEDSAVYLCASSLDPGGGGETQYFGPGTRLLVL.